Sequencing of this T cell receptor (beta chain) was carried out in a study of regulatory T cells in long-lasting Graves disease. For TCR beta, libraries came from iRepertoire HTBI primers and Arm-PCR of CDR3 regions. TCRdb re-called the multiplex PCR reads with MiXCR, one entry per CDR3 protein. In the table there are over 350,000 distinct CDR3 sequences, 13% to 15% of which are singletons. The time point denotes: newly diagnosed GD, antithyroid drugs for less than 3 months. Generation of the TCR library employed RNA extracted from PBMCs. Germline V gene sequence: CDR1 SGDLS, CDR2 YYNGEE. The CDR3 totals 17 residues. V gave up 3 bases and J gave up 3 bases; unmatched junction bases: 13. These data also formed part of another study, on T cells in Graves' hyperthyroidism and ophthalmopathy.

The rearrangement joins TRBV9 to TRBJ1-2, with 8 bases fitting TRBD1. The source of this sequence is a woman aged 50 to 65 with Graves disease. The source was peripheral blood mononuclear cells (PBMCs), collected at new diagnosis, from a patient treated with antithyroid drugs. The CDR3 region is CASSGGAKSGGDYGYTF. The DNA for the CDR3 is TGTGCCAGCAGCGGAGGGGCCAAGTCAGGGGGCGACTATGGCTACACCTTC.